The 15 T cell receptor beta chains below all came from one sample that was sequenced in a study of T cell repertoires in cytomegalovirus infection. For these receptors, no antigen is known. Using its own MiXCR run on the reads, TCRdb lists one record per CDR3 protein. The profile shows approximately 730,000 distinct CDR3 sequences, approximately 33% of them singletons. Sample: cultured PBMCs, taken from culture after CMV antigen stimulation. The receptor source for this set is a human donor in good health (CMV status not recorded). Some clones in this sample may be carry-over from other donors' samples.

The chain carries TRBV6-2 or TRBV6-3 and TRBJ1-2, with D uncertain. Germline CDR1 MNHEY, CDR2 SVGEGT. With 6 bases removed from V and 2 bases from J, the gap between germline ends came to 10 bases. The CDR3 is made up of 13 amino acids. The CDR3 here is CASRNTGNYGYTF. CDR3 nucleotide sequence: TGTGCCAGCAGGAATACGGGGAACTATGGCTACACCTTC.

This chain uses TRBV6-2 or TRBV6-3 with TRBJ2-5, with TRBD2 identical over 15 bases. Germline-derived CDR1 and CDR2 are MNHEY and SVGEGT. With V trimmed by 4 bases and J by 3 bases, 6 bases remained unmatched. The CDR3 totals 17 residues. CDR3 loop: CASSSPRTSGREETQYF. In nucleotides, the CDR3 is TGTGCCAGCAGTTCGCCCCGGACTAGCGGGAGGGAAGAGACCCAGTACTTC.

On this clonotype itself: The junction differs from germline at one of its ends, possibly a read error. The chain uses TRBV7-8 and TRBJ1-5; D not resolved. Germline V gene lookup returns CDR1 SGHVS and CDR2 FQNEAQ. This CDR3 comprises 13 residues. CDR3 protein: CASSLDPYQPQHF. CDR3 bases: TGTGCCAGCAGTTTAGACCCCTATCAGCCCCAGCATTTT.

The sample holds one count of this clonotype. The chain carries TRBV10-3 and TRBJ2-7; D not resolved. Germline assignment: CDR1 ENHRY and CDR2 SYGVKD. The CDR3 spans 12 residues. The germline V and J ends were trimmed by 3 bases and 3 bases, with 6 bases remaining between them. Here the CDR3 DNA reads TGTGCCATCAGTGATGTGAACTACGAGCAGTACTTC. Protein product: CAISDVNYEQYF.

This rearrangement joins TRBV4-2 to TRBJ2-1; 9 bases agree with TRBD2. CDR1 is LGHNA and CDR2 is YNFKEQ in the germline V gene. Trimming at V came to 3 bases and at J to 7 bases, leaving 7 bases not matched to a gene. This CDR3 contains 15 residues. The CDR3 DNA reads TGTGCCAGCAGCCAGGTAGCGGGGGAGGGGAATGAGCAGTTCTTC. Protein: CASSQVAGEGNEQFF.

This clonotype was detected many times. This sequence joins TRBV7-2 and TRBJ2-5; no definite D call. The length of the CDR3 is 16 residues. CDR1 is SGHTA, CDR2 FQGNSA, per germline. Deletions cut 1 base from V and 4 bases from J, with 16 bases between. The CDR3 here is CASSLGVGLRVETQYF. CDR3 DNA: TGTGCCAGCAGCTTAGGAGTGGGCCTCCGGGTAGAGACCCAGTACTTC.

CDR3 region: CASSYSKPSNEKLFF. CDR3 DNA sequence: TGTGCCAGCAGTTACTCGAAACCGAGTAATGAAAAACTGTTTTTT. V usage is TRBV6-5 and J usage is TRBJ1-4; D is undetermined. CDR1 MNHEY and CDR2 SVGAGI come from the germline V gene. Trimming took 0 bases from V and 4 from J, leaving 9 bases between them. The CDR3 consists of 15 residues.

The table lists this clonotype with a few counts. This rearrangement joins TRBV20-1 to TRBJ2-1; the match to TRBD1 covers 9 bases. V was pared by 1 base and J by 6 bases, with 13 bases of the junction left unmatched. The CDR3 is 17 residues long. Germline V gives CDR1 DFQATT, CDR2 SNEGSKA (reference sequence). The CDR3 loop is CSARALARDRDSNEQFF. The CDR3 nucleotides are TGCAGTGCTAGAGCCTTGGCCCGGGACAGGGATTCCAATGAGCAGTTCTTC.

V usage is TRBV6-2 or TRBV6-3 and J usage is TRBJ2-1; D is unclear. The CDR3 length is 15 residues. Germline CDR1 and CDR2: MNHEY and SVGEGT. Trimming removed 8 bases at V and 0 bases at J, with 14 bases between. The DNA of the CDR3 is TGTGCCAGCCTCCGCGAACTGAGCTCCTACAATGAGCAGTTCTTC. Its protein is CASLRELSSYNEQFF.

This clonotype was recorded a few times. The chain carries TRBV27 and TRBJ2-7, with 9 bases that match TRBD2. Germline lookup yields CDR1 MNHEY and CDR2 SMNVEV (reference sequence). The V gene end was trimmed by 0 bases and the J gene end by 0 bases; junction bases not matched to a gene: 9. The CDR3 contains 18 residues. The CDR3: CASSLSRRGGQFSYEQYF. CDR3 sequence (DNA): TGTGCCAGCAGTTTATCACGGCGGGGGGGACAGTTCTCCTACGAGCAGTACTTC.

This clonotype was picked up a small number of times. V gene TRBV4-1 combines with J gene TRBJ1-4; no clear D. The CDR3 has 15 amino acids. V was cut by 1 base and J by 1 base, with 7 bases left in between. The germline V gene encodes CDR1 MGHRA and CDR2 YSYEKL. CDR3 amino acids: CASSQVHGTNEKLFF. The CDR3 nucleotides are TGCGCCAGCAGCCAAGTTCACGGAACTAATGAAAAACTGTTTTTT.

There are a few counts of this clonotype. This sequence joins TRBV28 and TRBJ1-4, with 7 bases matching TRBD1. CDR3 length: 17 amino acids. Germline CDR1 MDHEN, CDR2 SYDVKM. V lost 6 bases, J lost 4 bases, and 14 bases stayed unmatched. CDR3 loop: CASRPDFSGGFNEKLFF. DNA for the CDR3: TGTGCCAGCAGACCCGATTTTTCAGGGGGGTTTAATGAAAAACTGTTTTTT.

The table lists this clonotype with a few counts. This chain joins TRBV5-6 and TRBJ1-1; D is possibly TRBD1 (5 bases). Germline loops: CDR1 SGHDT, CDR2 YYEEEE. This CDR3 has 14 residues. Trimming took 4 bases from V and 0 from J, leaving 10 bases between them. As DNA, the CDR3 is TGTGCCAGCAGCCCCCCAGGGCTGAACACTGAAGCTTTCTTT. Its protein is CASSPPGLNTEAFF.

This clonotype has only a few counts. The chain has TRBV2 and TRBJ2-1; 12 bases line up with TRBD2. V was pared by 9 bases and J by 5 bases, with 5 bases of the junction left unmatched. The CDR3 contains 14 residues. The germline V gene encodes CDR1 SNHLY and CDR2 FYNNEI. CDR3 loop: CASASGRANNEQFF. The CDR3 DNA sequence: TGTGCCAGTGCTAGCGGGAGGGCCAACAATGAGCAGTTCTTC.

This clonotype was observed a single time. The CDR3 DNA follows: TGTGCCAGCAGCTTAGACTGGCCCGAGCAGTACTTC. Translation gives CASSLDWPEQYF. This chain connects TRBV7-4 to TRBJ2-7; no clear D. The CDR3 is 12 residues long. Trimming shortened V by 1 base and J by 6 bases, and 7 bases separated the two germline ends. Germline loops: CDR1 SGHVT, CDR2 SQSDAQ.